This paragraph reports one T cell receptor beta chain. This record belongs to a study of blood T cell repertoires in COVID-19. Study as a whole: Sample material is recorded as cDNA or gDNA derived from T cells, B-cell-depleted T cells, or PBMCs.

Authors' processing steps: How many nucleated cells were present was estimated from reference gene primer amplification. The protocol was immunoSEQ multiplex PCR, while the TCRdb copy is restricted to in-frame clones and leaves out a portion. That table is the source of V, J and clone size, and D and trimming were worked out from the DNA. This table holds about 350,000 clones, around 91% found once. The CDR3 spans 11 residues. V shed 3 bases and J shed 5 bases, with 4 bases lying between them. Germline loops: CDR1 WSHSY, CDR2 SAAADI. The chain links TRBV10-2 to TRBJ1-2, with no clear D. Material: peripheral blood. The sequence came from a woman under 30 who had recovered from COVID-19. CDR3 DNA sequence: TGCGCCAGCAGTGAACAGTATGGCTACACCTTC. As protein: CASSEQYGYTF.